This entry is about one T cell receptor beta chain. Its target is unknown. This sample is part of a study of T cell responses to AZD1222 COVID-19 vaccine. The wider study: Recipients boosted at about 4 weeks or about 12 weeks are pooled. Study-wide results and caveats: Of the AZD1222 recipients, only 5 or 6 were seropositive at baseline. Repertoires were sampled only after the peak T cell response. Nearly half of spike-specific TCRs reportedly target variant regions that are unmutated in the B.1.351 and B.1.1.7 variants.

Some clones are missing from TCRdb's copy, which holds only in-frame ones; the method was immunoSEQ multiplex PCR. The repertoire holds some 150,000 clones, with around 94% as singletons. V trimming: 2 bases; J trimming: 6 bases; junction bases outside the gene matches: 13. Germline CDR1 SGHVS, CDR2 FQNEAQ. The CDR3 covers 17 residues. This TCR was recovered from an adult in good health. The sample in question was peripheral blood, obtained on day 0 of AZD1222 vaccination. The chain uses TRBV7-8 and TRBJ2-5, with 9 bases identical to TRBD2. The CDR3 sequence is CASSLSAGRGGRKTQYF. Here the CDR3 DNA reads TGTGCCAGCAGCTTATCTGCGGGGCGGGGGGGCCGAAAGACCCAGTACTTC.